This TCR beta chain derives from a study of shared clonotypes between healthy human individuals. Study findings and constraints: Depth was large, yet rarefaction showed that sorted-subset sequencing was incomplete.

Germline V lookup: CDR1 SGHTA, CDR2 FQGTGA. The CDR3 is 15 amino acids. Trimming took 5 bases from V and 2 from J, leaving 14 bases between them. All donors were healthy HIV-negative adults lacking recent acute infections or vaccinations. Adults of Caucasian background living in Nashville, Tennessee made up all donors. Repertoires were generated with immunoSEQ multiplex PCR, while TCRdb's copy carries only in-frame clones and drops some. The top ten hold roughly 0.34% of the sample, which has approximately 2,300,000 clones, 85% to 95% seen once. A word on this clone: Its specificity is unknown.

This rearrangement joins TRBV7-3 to TRBJ2-3; no clear D. This receptor was obtained from a young man in good health. Some clones in this sample may be carry-over from other donors' samples. Sequenced sample: naive CD4+ T cells from PBMCs. Subset described: CD45RA+ positively selected. The CDR3 reads CASSPRAQSTDTQYF. The CDR3 DNA reads TGTGCCAGCAGCCCCCGGGCCCAGTCCACAGATACGCAGTATTTT.